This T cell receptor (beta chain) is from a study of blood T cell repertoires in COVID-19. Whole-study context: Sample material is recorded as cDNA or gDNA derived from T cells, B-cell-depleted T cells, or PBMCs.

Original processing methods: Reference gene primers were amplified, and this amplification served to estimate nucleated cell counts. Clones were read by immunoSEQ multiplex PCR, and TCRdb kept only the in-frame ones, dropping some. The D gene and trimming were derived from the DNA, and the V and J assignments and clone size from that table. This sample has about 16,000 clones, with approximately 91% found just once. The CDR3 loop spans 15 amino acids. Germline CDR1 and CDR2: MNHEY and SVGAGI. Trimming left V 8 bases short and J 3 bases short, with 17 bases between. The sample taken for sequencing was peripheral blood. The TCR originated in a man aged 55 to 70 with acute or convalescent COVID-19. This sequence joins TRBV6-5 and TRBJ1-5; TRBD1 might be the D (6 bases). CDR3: CASLPTGRVNQPQHF. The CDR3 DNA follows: TGTGCCAGCTTACCGACAGGTCGGGTCAATCAGCCCCAGCATTTT.